Included here is one TCR beta chain sequence, with context. Its target is not known. This sample stems from a study of regulatory T cells in long-lasting Graves disease. Study-wide context: By definition, persistent Graves' disease involved antithyroid drugs for over 5 years alongside positive TSH receptor antibodies. Study-level results: Public clonotype sharing was higher in persistent than newly diagnosed patients. The study found TRBV28, TRBJ1-2 and TRBJ2-5 favored in persistent disease.

The V gene's germline CDR1 is MNHNS and CDR2 SASEGT. V lost 6 bases and J lost 2, with 15 bases in between. The CDR3 runs 15 residues. Noted time point: persistent/refractory GD, antithyroid drugs over 5 years with positive TRAb. Making the TCR library involved RNA that had been extracted from PBMCs. Researchers made TCR beta libraries by using iRepertoire HTBI primers and running Arm-PCR on CDR3 regions. Per the authors' pipeline: Detected in the samples were over 60 TRBV and 12 to 15 TRBJ segments. TCRdb recomputed calls from the multiplex PCR reads with MiXCR, one row per CDR3 protein. The authors' filters were not applied to this entry. The sample holds hundreds of thousands of distinct CDR3 sequences, less than 25% seen once.

The receptor comes from a female donor with Graves disease. The sample in question was peripheral blood mononuclear cells (PBMCs), obtained when the disease was refractory, from a patient treated with antithyroid drugs. This rearrangement joins TRBV6-1 to TRBJ2-3, with a weak D call TRBD2 (5 bases). This CDR3 reads CASRADPLATDTQYF. CDR3 DNA sequence: TGTGCCAGCAGAGCGGACCCCCTCGCCACAGATACGCAGTATTTT.